This entry lists 17 T cell receptor beta chains sequenced from one sample in a study of control samples from healthy donors and cancer patients (dated by TCRdb to about 2020). The protocol used for the library was the immunoSEQ multiplex PCR assay. The source is immuneACCESS, and TCRdb retained only in-frame sequences with V and J called. Part of the clones is not carried over; for the studies checked, unresolved V genes explain less than half of this, and the remainder is unexplained. The sample table contains some 120,000 clones; only one count was recorded for about 93% of them. Over 2.5% of the sample goes to the ten largest clones. Sequenced: blood. The receptors here all came from a man aged 25 to 45 in good health.

The J gene is TRBJ2-2, the V gene TRBV3-1 (or the pseudogene TRBV3-2); 7 positions match TRBD1. The V segment lost 4 bases and the J segment 4 bases; nucleotides outside the gene matches: 12. In germline, CDR1 is LGHDT, CDR2 YNNKEL (reference sequence). This CDR3 is built from 17 residues. CDR3 in amino acids: CASSPRPDRVRTGELFF. The CDR3 DNA reads as TGTGCCAGCAGCCCCCGACCCGACAGGGTTCGCACCGGGGAGCTGTTTTTT.

J is TRBJ2-3 and V is TRBV5-5, with D possibly TRBD1 on 6 matching bases. This CDR3 has 17 amino acids. V was trimmed by 0 bases and J by 1 base, leaving 15 bases between them. Germline assignment: CDR1 SGHKS and CDR2 YYEKEE (reference sequence). CDR3 coding DNA: TGTGCCAGCAGCTTGGGGACCGGGACATCGGGCACAGATACGCAGTATTTT. Translation: CASSLGTGTSGTDTQYF.

The gene calls are TRBV7-2 and TRBJ1-5; no clear D gene. CDR3 length equals 15 residues. V lost 4 bases, J lost 0 bases, and 10 bases lay in between. Germline V gene lookup returns CDR1 SGHTA and CDR2 FQGNSA. The CDR3 nucleotides read TGTGCCAGCAGCTGGGGAACGGATAGCAATCAGCCCCAGCATTTT. It is translated as CASSWGTDSNQPQHF.

The J gene is TRBJ2-7, the V gene TRBV2; 9 bases line up with TRBD1. CDR3 length: 12 amino acids. The J segment lost 6 bases and the V segment lost 4 bases, leaving 1 base of the junction unmatched. Germline-derived CDR1 and CDR2 are SNHLY and FYNNEI. The CDR3 coding sequence is TGTGCCAGCAGTGCGGACAGGGGCGAGCAGTACTTC. Translated, it gives CASSADRGEQYF.

Regarding this clone: At one boundary the junction diverges from the germline segment, which might be a read error. The V and J genes are TRBV11-3 and TRBJ2-1; possibly TRBD2 for D (7 bases). Germline V lookup: CDR1 SGHNT, CDR2 YENEEA. The CDR3 spans 18 residues. The CDR3 protein is CARSSEAWGRGGRNEQFF. The CDR3, as DNA: TGTGCCCGCAGCTCCGAGGCGTGGGGGAGGGGGGGACGCAATGAGCAGTTCTTC.

The chain employs TRBV6-5 and TRBJ1-2; tentative D call: TRBD1 (6 bases). V shed 6 bases and J shed 2 bases, with 10 bases lying between them. Per germline, CDR1 MNHEY and CDR2 SVGAGI. This CDR3 is built from 13 residues. The CDR3 coding sequence is TGTGCCAGCAGGACAGGCGTAAACTATGGCTACACCTTC. It specifies CASRTGVNYGYTF.

This clone appeared a single time. The V gene is TRBV27, the J gene TRBJ2-7; the D call may be TRBD1 or TRBD2 (5 bases each). The CDR3 sequence is 16 residues long. Germline V gene lookup returns CDR1 MNHEY and CDR2 SMNVEV (reference sequence). V lost 8 bases and J lost 2, with 22 bases in between. The CDR3 nucleotides read TGTGCCAGCTTTATCGAAAGGGGACGTCCACCCTACGAGCAGTACTTC. It codes for CASFIERGRPPYEQYF.

CDR3 nucleotide sequence: TGTGCCAGTTCACAAGCTAACTATGGCTACACCTTC. Amino acids: CASSQANYGYTF. J is TRBJ1-2 and V is TRBV25-1; no reliable D call. This CDR3 contains 12 residues. The ends were cut back, 9 bases at V and 0 bases at J, with 8 bases in the middle. Germline lookup yields CDR1 MGHDK and CDR2 SYGVNS.

This chain links TRBV7-8 with TRBJ2-5; 13 nucleotides match TRBD2. CDR1 is SGHVS and CDR2 is FQNEAQ in the germline V gene. CDR3 length equals 18 residues. Trimming removed 0 bases from V and 4 bases from J; junction bases left unmatched: 8. CDR3 bases: TGTGCCAGCAGCTTAGCGAGACTAGCGGGGGGAGGCAGAGAGACCCAGTACTTC. Residues: CASSLARLAGGGRETQYF.

The J gene is TRBJ1-1, the V gene TRBV11-2; D remains ambiguous. The V gene lost 1 base and the J gene lost 1 base, with 7 bases spanning the gap. The CDR3 runs to 14 residues. Germline loops: CDR1 SGHAT, CDR2 FQNNGV. CDR3 sequence: CASSLVDPNTEAFF. The CDR3 bases are TGTGCCAGCAGCTTAGTCGACCCGAACACTGAAGCTTTCTTT.

The CDR3 nucleotides read TGTGCCAGCACCTCTAGCGGGGGTTACAATGAGCAGTTCTTC. It encodes CASTSSGGYNEQFF. The chain carries TRBV9 and TRBJ2-1; TRBD2 matches at 10 bases. The CDR3 totals 14 residues. Germline trimming cut 6 bases from V and 4 bases from J; bases unmatched to any gene: 4. Germline V gene data show CDR1 as SGDLS and CDR2 as YYNGEE.

The chain recombines TRBV19 with TRBJ2-5; 7 bases match TRBD1. After removal of 5 bases from V and 2 bases from J, the junction contained 11 bases not matched to a gene. Germline assignment: CDR1 LNHDA and CDR2 SQIVND (reference sequence). CDR3 length: 16 residues. CDR3 residues: CASSFAGTDIQETQYF. The CDR3 coding sequence is TGTGCCAGTAGTTTCGCCGGGACAGATATTCAAGAGACCCAGTACTTC.

Written as DNA, the CDR3 is TGTGCCAGCAGTCGCGGGGGTAGTAGGGGCTACACCTTC. Amino acids: CASSRGGSRGYTF. The chain links TRBV28 to TRBJ1-2; D possibly corresponds to TRBD1 (5 bases). Germline CDR1 MDHEN, CDR2 SYDVKM. There are 13 residues in the CDR3. V lost 5 bases to trimming and J lost 8 bases, with 15 bases between them.

The chain combines TRBV14 with TRBJ2-2; D not resolved. The germline V and J ends were trimmed by 3 bases and 5 bases, with 7 bases remaining between them. The CDR3 sequence is 13 residues long. Germline V gene lookup returns CDR1 SGHDN and CDR2 FVKESK. The CDR3 nucleotides read TGTGCCAGCAGCCATCCCATTACCGGGGAGCTGTTTTTT. Protein: CASSHPITGELFF.

The rearrangement uses TRBV19 and TRBJ2-2; 8 nucleotides align to TRBD2. V shed 3 bases, J shed 7 bases, and the junction held 7 bases outside the gene matches. Per the germline V gene, CDR1 is LNHDA and CDR2 is SQIVND (reference sequence). The CDR3 is 15 residues long. CDR3 coding DNA: TGTGCCAGTAGTATCCGGGGGGGCCATATCGGGGAGCTGTTTTTT. This gives the protein CASSIRGGHIGELFF.

The chain couples TRBV5-1 to TRBJ2-3; D is perhaps TRBD1 (6 bases). Per germline, CDR1 SGHRS and CDR2 YFSETQ. The V gene lost 1 base and the J gene lost 4 bases, with 13 bases spanning the gap. The CDR3 loop spans 15 amino acids. In DNA, the CDR3 is TGCGCCAGCAGCTTGAACAGACAGGAGCCAGATACGCAGTATTTT. This gives the protein CASSLNRQEPDTQYF.

V is TRBV5-1 and J is TRBJ2-5; D remains unclear. Germline lookup yields CDR1 SGHRS and CDR2 YFSETQ. Trimming removed 5 bases at V and 4 bases at J, with 6 bases between. This CDR3 is 11 amino acids long. CDR3 in DNA: TGCGCCAGCAGGATTTCAGAGACCCAGTACTTC. This codes for CASRISETQYF.